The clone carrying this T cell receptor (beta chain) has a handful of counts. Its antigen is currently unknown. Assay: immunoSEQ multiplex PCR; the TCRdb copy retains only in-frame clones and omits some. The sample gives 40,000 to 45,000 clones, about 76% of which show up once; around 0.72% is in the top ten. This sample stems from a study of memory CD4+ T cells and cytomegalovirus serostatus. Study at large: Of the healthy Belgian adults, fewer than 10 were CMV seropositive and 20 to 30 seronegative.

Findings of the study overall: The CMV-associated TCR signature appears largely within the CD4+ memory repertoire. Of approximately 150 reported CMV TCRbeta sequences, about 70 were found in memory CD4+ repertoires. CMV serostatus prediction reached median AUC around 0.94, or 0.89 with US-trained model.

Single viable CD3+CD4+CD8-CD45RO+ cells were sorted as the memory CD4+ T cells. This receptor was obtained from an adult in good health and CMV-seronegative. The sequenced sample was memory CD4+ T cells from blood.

The CDR3 DNA reads TGTGCCAGTAGTACCGACAAGACCTCTGGAAACACCATATATTTT. Encoded protein: CASSTDKTSGNTIYF. The genes are TRBV19 and TRBJ1-3; D remains ambiguous. With 4 bases removed from V and 0 bases from J, the gap between germline ends came to 10 bases. The germline V gene encodes CDR1 LNHDA and CDR2 SQIVND (reference sequence). The CDR3 sequence is 15 residues long.